The TCR beta chain under discussion was sequenced for a study of CD8+CD57+ T cells in acquired aplastic anemia. TCR beta VDJ combinations and CDR3 sequences were profiled from genomic DNA. TCRdb used MiXCR to reprocess the reads, holding one entry per CDR3 protein. The data contain about 180,000 distinct CDR3 sequences, around 60% of them singletons. General study results and limits: CD8+ Simpson's diversity did not differ significantly between patients and controls.

Individuals selected for sequencing had exhibited CD8+CD57+ cell expansion on flow cytometry. At the time of blood sampling, patients had not yet received any therapy. The ends lost 5 bases at V and 8 bases at J; junction bases unmatched: 7. CDR3 length equals 12 residues. CDR1 and CDR2 from the germline V gene are SQVTM and ANQGSEA. This clonotype was counted a few times. Its specificity is not known. This TCR was sampled from a human donor with aplastic anemia. Material: sorted CD4+, CD8+, or CD8+CD57+ T cells (not recorded which) from PBMCs. The V call is TRBV29-1, the J call TRBJ1-2, with 8 bases fitting TRBD1. This chain's CDR3 is CSVYGQGNGYTF. The DNA of the CDR3 is TGCAGCGTTTACGGACAGGGTAACGGCTACACCTTC.